Following are 4 T cell receptor beta chains from one sample sequenced in a study of patients and donors after allogeneic stem cell transplantation. TCRdb re-called the RT-PCR reads with MiXCR, one entry per CDR3 protein. The sample has fewer than 75,000 distinct CDR3 sequences; about an eighth are singletons. The specimen was blood, either unsorted or a sorted T cell fraction (not recorded which). Every receptor here comes from a human donor who was either an allogeneic HSCT recipient or a stem cell or donor lymphocyte infusion donor (not recorded which). It is not recorded whose cells these are; they may come from a transplant donor.

This clonotype was seen only a few times. The chain has TRBV7-9 and TRBJ2-1; D unclear. The V gene's germline CDR1 is SEHNR and CDR2 FQNEAQ (reference sequence). This CDR3 region has 15 residues. V lost 7 bases to trimming and J lost 5 bases, with 18 bases between them. DNA for the CDR3: TGTGCCAGCACCCCCGGGCGGATACCCGACAATGAGCAGTTCTTC. It codes for CASTPGRIPDNEQFF.

This clonotype was seen more than once but under ten times. The chain employs TRBV5-5 and TRBJ2-3; TRBD2 matches at 7 bases. Germline CDR1 and CDR2: SGHKS and YYEKEE (reference sequence). This CDR3 comprises 16 residues. Losses at the gene ends were 0 bases for V and 0 bases for J; bases not matched to a gene: 4. CDR3 protein: CASSLGAGTSTDTQYF. The DNA of the CDR3 is TGTGCCAGCAGCTTGGGAGCGGGAACTAGCACAGATACGCAGTATTTT.

This clonotype has only one observation. The chain employs TRBV27 and TRBJ1-2; 9 bases align to TRBD1. CDR1 is MNHEY and CDR2 is SMNVEV in the germline V gene (reference sequence). V dropped 3 bases and J dropped 7; count of bases not matched to a gene: 3. This CDR3 region has 13 residues. CDR3: CASSFMDRGGYTF. As DNA, the CDR3 is TGTGCCAGCAGTTTTATGGACAGGGGTGGCTACACCTTC.

This clonotype was counted only a few times. This sequence joins TRBV5-5 and TRBJ2-4; unclear D gene. The germline CDR1 and CDR2 sequences are SGHKS and YYEKEE (reference sequence). V lost 5 bases, J lost 4 bases, and 22 bases lay in between. The CDR3 covers 17 residues. The chain's CDR3 is CASSPSPGRTTKNIQYF. The CDR3 bases are TGTGCCAGCAGTCCTTCCCCAGGACGGACGACTAAAAACATTCAGTACTTC. The entire variable domain, with the rest obtained from reference TRBV5-5 and TRBJ2-4, is as follows: DAGVTQSPTHLIKTRGQQVTLRCSPISGHKSVSWYQQVLGQGPQFIFQYYEKEERGRGNFPDRFSARQFPNYSSELNVNALLLGDSALYLCASSPSPGRTTKNIQYFGAGTRLSVL.